These 26 T cell receptor beta chains were all obtained from the same sample, sequenced in a study of cytomegalovirus exposure and HLA in healthy donors. PCR employed 60 Vbeta and 13 Jbeta primers. Profiling relied on immunoSEQ multiplex PCR, and the TCRdb table lists in-frame clones only, not all of them. The sample carries approximately 93,000 clones, roughly 83% recorded once. Material: PBMCs. The receptor source for this set is a male donor in good health and CMV-seropositive.

The J gene is TRBJ1-5, the V gene TRBV19, with TRBD1 as a possible D gene (5 bases). V lost 4 bases to trimming and J lost 1 base, with 8 bases between them. In germline, CDR1 is LNHDA, CDR2 SQIVND (reference sequence). This CDR3 is built from 14 residues. The CDR3 sequence is CASSSGGSNQPQHF. The CDR3 region has the DNA TGTGCCAGTAGTAGCGGGGGAAGCAATCAGCCCCAGCATTTT.

This chain links TRBV5-1 with TRBJ2-5; perhaps TRBD1 as D (6 bases). Germline V gene data show CDR1 as SGHRS and CDR2 as YFSETQ. There are 14 residues in the CDR3. The V gene lost 4 bases and the J gene lost 1 base, with 11 bases spanning the gap. In nucleotides, the CDR3 is TGCGCCAGCAGCCTGAGACAGGCCCAAGAGACCCAGTACTTC. Its translation: CASSLRQAQETQYF.

The V gene is TRBV6-1, the J gene TRBJ2-7, with a possible D match to TRBD1 (5 bases). In germline, CDR1 is MNHNS, CDR2 SASEGT. The CDR3 extends over 16 amino acids. Between the trimmed V and J ends, which lost 2 bases and 2 bases, there was a span of 16 bases. CDR3 sequence (DNA): TGTGCCAGCAGTGAATGGTTTGATGGGGCAGCCTACGAGCAGTACTTC. Its protein product is CASSEWFDGAAYEQYF.

The gene calls are TRBV7-2 and TRBJ2-5, with D maybe TRBD1 (6 bases). The CDR3 totals 14 residues. Trimming took off 1 base at V and 6 bases at J, with 12 bases between the two ends. Looked up from germline, CDR1 is SGHTA and CDR2 is FQGNSA. CDR3 residues: CASSLDTGTQTQYF. DNA for the CDR3: TGTGCCAGCAGCTTAGATACAGGGACGCAGACCCAGTACTTC.

The chain couples TRBV4-1 to TRBJ1-4; perhaps TRBD1 as D (5 bases). Trimming left V 0 bases short and J 3 bases short, with 8 bases between. Per the germline V gene, CDR1 is MGHRA and CDR2 is YSYEKL. CDR3 length: 15 residues. CDR3 DNA: TGCGCCAGCAGCCAAGATAGGGGTCCTAATGAAAAACTGTTTTTT. Translating it yields CASSQDRGPNEKLFF.

Concerning this clone: At one end the junction does not follow the germline gene, possibly because of a read error. V is TRBV5-4 and J is TRBJ1-2; D unclear. CDR1 is SGHNT, CDR2 YYREEE, per germline (reference sequence). The CDR3 has 12 amino acids. CDR3 nucleotide sequence: TGTGCCAGCAGCTTCACTGACGAGGGCTGCACCTTC. Translation: CASSFTDEGCTF. The full variable domain, with the rest looked up from reference TRBV5-4 and TRBJ1-2, is ETGVTQSPTHLIKTRGQQVTLRCSSQSGHNTVSWYQQALGQGPQFIFQYYREEENGRGNFPPRFSGLQFPNYSSELNVNALELDDSALYLCASSFTDEGCTFGSGTRLTVV.

This sequence joins TRBV5-1 and TRBJ2-2; tentatively, D is TRBD2 (5 bases). From germline, CDR1 is SGHRS and CDR2 YFSETQ. The CDR3 sequence is 17 residues long. V was pared by 4 bases and J by 3 bases, with 19 bases between. CDR3 in DNA: TGCGCCAGCAGCCGTCGTGGACTCGGGGATTACACCGGGGAGCTGTTTTTT. Its protein product is CASSRRGLGDYTGELFF.

The chain uses TRBV12-5 and TRBJ2-5, with TRBD1 matching 8 bases. Trimming took 0 bases from V and 2 from J; bases not matched to a gene: 8. This CDR3 is 17 amino acids long. CDR1 and CDR2 (germline): LGHNT, FRNRAP. The DNA of the CDR3 is TGTGCTAGTGGTTTGGTAATCGGACAGGGACTTCAAGAGACCCAGTACTTC. The encoded protein is CASGLVIGQGLQETQYF.

J is TRBJ1-2 and V is TRBV5-1; D is undetermined. Germline V gene sequence: CDR1 SGHRS, CDR2 YFSETQ. The V gene lost 4 bases and the J gene lost 7 bases, with 23 bases spanning the gap. This CDR3 comprises 16 residues. DNA for the CDR3: TGCGCCAGCAGCCCTGGTGGTCCCCCGAGGGATGTTGGCTACACCTTC. Translated: CASSPGGPPRDVGYTF.

V and J are TRBV5-1 and TRBJ2-6, with unresolved D. CDR1 is SGHRS and CDR2 is YFSETQ in the germline V gene. This CDR3 spans 15 amino acids. Trimming shortened V by 3 bases and J by 0 bases, and 7 bases separated the two germline ends. CDR3 amino acids: CASSSRPSGANVLTF. CDR3 sequence (DNA): TGCGCCAGCAGCTCCCGTCCCTCTGGGGCCAACGTCCTGACTTTC.

This chain uses TRBV5-1 with TRBJ1-1; D gene unclear. V lost 2 bases and J 1 base, leaving 12 bases between the germline ends. Germline V gives CDR1 SGHRS, CDR2 YFSETQ. The CDR3 runs 15 residues. The CDR3 sequence is CASSLTGLGNTEAFF. The CDR3, as DNA: TGCGCCAGCAGCTTAACCGGGTTAGGGAACACTGAAGCTTTCTTT.

The chain recombines TRBV7-2 with TRBJ2-2; no clear D. The ends were cut back, 6 bases at V and 3 bases at J, with 20 bases in the middle. This CDR3 contains 17 residues. Germline V gives CDR1 SGHTA, CDR2 FQGNSA. The CDR3 here is CASSQTPPGGYTGELFF. CDR3 nucleotide sequence: TGTGCCAGCAGTCAGACGCCTCCAGGTGGCTACACCGGGGAGCTGTTTTTT. Full variable domain (outside the CDR3, taken from reference TRBV7-2 and TRBJ2-2): GAGVSQSPSNKVTEKGKDVELRCDPISGHTALYWYRQSLGQGLEFLIYFQGNSAPDKSGLPSDRFSAERTGGSVSTLTIQRTQQEDSAVYLCASSQTPPGGYTGELFFGEGSRLTVL.

The V and J genes are TRBV30 and TRBJ2-3; 11 positions match TRBD2. CDR3 length: 14 amino acids. The V segment lost 5 bases and the J segment 1 base; nucleotides outside the gene matches: 2. The germline CDR1 and CDR2 sequences are GTSNPN and SVGIG (reference sequence). This CDR3 is CAWGTSGGTDTQYF. CDR3 in DNA: TGTGCCTGGGGGACTAGCGGAGGCACAGATACGCAGTATTTT.

The rearrangement joins TRBV7-9 to TRBJ1-1; tentative D call: TRBD1 (6 bases). V lost 3 bases and J lost 3, with 11 bases in between. This CDR3 contains 14 residues. The germline gives CDR1 SEHNR, CDR2 FQNEAQ (reference sequence). The CDR3 coding sequence is TGTGCCAGCAGCTTTGGGGCAGGGGACACTGAAGCTTTCTTT. This encodes CASSFGAGDTEAFF.

This clone has only one observation. The J gene is TRBJ1-4, the V gene TRBV30; D is undetermined. Trimming pared 5 bases from V and 5 bases from J, leaving 9 bases between. The CDR3 runs 12 residues. Germline V gene lookup returns CDR1 GTSNPN and CDR2 SVGIG (reference sequence). CDR3 residues: CAWQALNEKLFF. Here the CDR3 DNA reads TGTGCCTGGCAGGCCTTAAATGAAAAACTGTTTTTT.

This chain uses TRBV18 with TRBJ1-4; TRBD1 is a possible D gene (6 bases). Trimming took off 2 bases at V and 8 bases at J, with 12 bases between the two ends. CDR1 is KGHSH and CDR2 is LQKENI in the germline V gene. The CDR3 spans 14 residues. CDR3 bases: TGTGCCAGCTCACCAGGACAGTACGGCGAAAAACTGTTTTTT. This encodes CASSPGQYGEKLFF.

This chain connects TRBV5-6 to TRBJ2-6; a weak D match, TRBD1 (6 bases). CDR1 SGHDT and CDR2 YYEEEE come from the germline V gene. Trimming left V 2 bases short and J 0 bases short, with 18 bases between. The length of the CDR3 is 19 residues. CDR3 residues: CASSLITGFGSSGANVLTF. In nucleotides, the CDR3 is TGTGCCAGCAGCTTAATAACAGGGTTTGGGTCCTCTGGGGCCAACGTCCTGACTTTC. Full variable domain (missing parts from reference TRBV5-6 and TRBJ2-6): DAGVTQSPTHLIKTRGQQVTLRCSPKSGHDTVSWYQQALGQGPQFIFQYYEEEERQRGNFPDRFSGHQFPNYSSELNVNALLLGDSALYLCASSLITGFGSSGANVLTFGAGSRLTVL.

This sequence joins TRBV6-6 and TRBJ1-4; 9 bases line up with TRBD1. Losses at the gene ends were 4 bases for V and 7 bases for J; bases not matched to a gene: 7. From germline, CDR1 is MNHNY and CDR2 SVGAGI (reference sequence). The CDR3 is 15 residues long. CDR3 residues: CASSSPGQGIEKLFF. The DNA for the CDR3 is TGTGCCAGCAGTTCCCCGGGACAGGGAATTGAAAAACTGTTTTTT.

The chain combines TRBV5-4 with TRBJ2-5; TRBD2 might be the D (7 bases). The CDR3 totals 16 residues. The V end lost 7 bases, the J end lost 3 bases, and 22 bases lay between the germline ends. CDR1 and CDR2 from the germline V gene are SGHNT and YYREEE (reference sequence). The CDR3 DNA follows: TGTGCCAGCGCTCAAGGGGGGGGTTCAATCGAAGAGACCCAGTACTTC. Residues: CASAQGGGSIEETQYF.

The V gene is TRBV11-3, the J gene TRBJ1-3, with a tentative D call TRBD1 (5 bases). Deletions cut 4 bases from V and 8 bases from J, with 12 bases between. This CDR3 is 13 amino acids long. Germline CDR1 and CDR2: SGHNT and YENEEA. CDR3 residues: CASSSGGLDTIYF. CDR3 bases: TGTGCCAGCAGCTCCGGGGGATTAGACACCATATATTTT.

V usage is TRBV29-1 and J usage is TRBJ2-1; tentative D call: TRBD2 (5 bases). Per the germline V gene, CDR1 is SQVTM and CDR2 is ANQGSEA. Trimming removed 3 bases at V and 5 bases at J, with 5 bases between. The CDR3 is made up of 11 amino acids. CDR3: CSVERDNEQFF. CDR3 DNA sequence: TGCAGCGTTGAGAGGGACAATGAGCAGTTCTTC.

V and J are TRBV5-4 and TRBJ1-2; tentatively, D is TRBD1 (5 bases). CDR1 is SGHNT and CDR2 is YYREEE in the germline V gene (reference sequence). V was shortened by 2 bases and J by 1 base, with 12 bases between the two germline ends. This CDR3 is 15 amino acids long. Written as DNA, the CDR3 is TGTGCCAGCAGCTTCCGGGACTTCCTTAACTATGGCTACACCTTC. This encodes CASSFRDFLNYGYTF.

The chain combines TRBV7-2 with TRBJ1-5, with D perhaps matching TRBD1 (5 bases). The CDR3 consists of 15 residues. Trimming removed 3 bases at V and 3 bases at J, with 12 bases between. Per the germline V gene, CDR1 is SGHTA and CDR2 is FQGNSA. CDR3 in amino acids: CASSFAGTNNQPQHF. DNA of the CDR3: TGTGCCAGCAGCTTCGCGGGGACGAACAATCAGCCCCAGCATTTT.

This chain uses TRBV7-2 with TRBJ1-2, with unresolved D. The CDR3 totals 13 residues. CDR1 and CDR2 (germline): SGHTA, FQGNSA. V lost 4 bases to trimming and J lost 6 bases, with 12 bases between them. CDR3: CASSSGLEHGYTF. In nucleotides, the CDR3 is TGTGCCAGCAGCTCGGGATTGGAACATGGCTACACCTTC.

The chain carries TRBV5-8 and TRBJ2-3; D is ambiguous. The CDR3 extends over 16 amino acids. V was trimmed by 0 bases and J by 0 bases, leaving 11 bases between them. CDR1 is SGHTS and CDR2 is YDEGEE in the germline V gene. The CDR3 is CASSLAFQASTDTQYF. CDR3 sequence (DNA): TGTGCCAGCAGCTTGGCCTTTCAGGCTAGCACAGATACGCAGTATTTT.

A few counts support this clone. This chain joins TRBV4-2 and TRBJ1-3, with D uncertain. CDR3 length: 17 amino acids. Germline lookup yields CDR1 LGHNA and CDR2 YNFKEQ. Trimming took 4 bases from V and 0 from J, leaving 16 bases between them. The CDR3 reads CASSPLAGQVSGNTIYF. Written as DNA, the CDR3 is TGTGCCAGCAGCCCCCTGGCTGGTCAGGTCTCTGGAAACACCATATATTTT.